Described below is a single T cell receptor (beta chain) sequence and its context. Its antigen specificity is not known. Base qualities were left out, and no much larger clone turns up one base away. The cohort was made up of roughly 670 healthy bone marrow donors. All cohort members were sampled while nominally healthy, although unrecorded immune exposures were likely present. The donor tested CMV seronegative, placing the donor among the roughly 400 seronegative members of the cohort. A peripheral blood sample was collected from each donor, and TCR beta sequencing was performed on peripheral blood mononuclear cells. Genomic DNA extraction from the blood cell samples was performed with the Qiagen DNeasy Blood Extraction Kit. This sample stems from a study of cytomegalovirus exposure and HLA in healthy donors (dated by TCRdb to about 2017). A note on the overall study: An earlier analysis of roughly 610 of the donors reported approximately 260 Gb of sequence data and 100 million to 120 million unique TCR beta sequences obtained from about 170 million T cells. About 280 gigabases of sequencing data and approximately 91 million unique TCR sequences made up an early release that covered 500 to 650 HLA-typed donors. Of the roughly 400 genotyped donors, 80% to 90% were placed in the genetic ancestry cluster associated with self-reported Caucasian donors. The study was designed to test whether signatures of past pathogen exposure could be identified by cataloging public T cell receptors. The study profiled the T cell repertoires of about 640 subjects by immunosequencing and related them to cytomegalovirus serostatus. Along with the approximately 600-subject first cohort, a separate validation cohort of roughly 110 different subjects was used. High-throughput TCR immunosequencing, statistical association of individual TCRs with disease status, and machine learning were combined to predict cytomegalovirus infection status. A later analysis re-examined previously published TCR beta repertoires from more than 600 donors and added high-resolution HLA genotyping to investigate patterns of TCR occurrence. In the later analysis, no new phenotypic data were used to find candidate immune exposures; instead, reliance was placed on TCR beta sequences and their occurrence across donors. To decide whether each TCR beta V gene segment behaved as functional or pseudogenic, an earlier analysis of some 570 of the donors relied on high-throughput TCR beta sequencing. Alongside the repertoire data, information on donor age, sex, ethnicity and CMV serostatus was compiled. In a later genetic analysis, genome-wide SNP genotypes for about 65% of the roughly 670 donors were used, and that subset was treated as a discovery cohort. All discovery cohort repertoires had been generated on a single sequencing platform. Class I and class II HLA loci were covered by the typing at four-digit resolution. The number of typed donors differed by locus: about 620-630 for A, B, C, DRB1 and DQB1; 522 for DQA1; approximately 600 for DPA1; and some 430 for DPB1. Roughly 5 DR-DQ haplotypes were treated as single units for association and clustering because of strong linkage in the cohort. On average, about 200,000 unique TCR beta nucleotide sequences were sequenced per donor among 300 to 500 genotyped donors of the cohort, with 15% to 20% of those sequences being non-productive. The investigation overall reported the following: Sequencing depth was assumed to be roughly uniform across donors in the presence/absence analyses, though that assumption may not hold. According to a later analysis, most CMV-associated TCR beta chains appeared to be HLA-restricted, and the HLA associations seemed to be driven largely by CMV exposure. A later analysis associated 15,000 or so TCR beta sequences with specific HLA alleles at a false discovery rate of 0.05. A cluster of highly shared sequence variants was judged likely to be a technical artifact of the sequencing pipeline. A later analysis found that TCR association rates varied across HLA loci, with DRB1 alleles showing the most associated TCRs and HLA-C alleles the fewest. Linkage disequilibrium might explain the correlated functional status among segregating V segments, but an unknown experimental factor could not be ruled out. Because counts were too low, fewer than 20 rarely observed V segments, including chromosome 9 orphons, were excluded from the earlier analysis of some 540 of the donors. A further reported finding was that TCR beta sequences accurately predicted the HLA-A and HLA-B alleles for most subjects in the first cohort. When HLA alleles, especially DR and DQ, strongly co-occurred, TCR associations were difficult to assign to individual alleles. Some IMGT-functional V segments, including TRBV6-2 and TRBV6-3, could not be distinguished by the 87-base-pair reads and were therefore excluded. According to a later genetic analysis, donors in an Asian-associated ancestry cluster had fewer N-insertions in productive TCRs than the roughly 670-donor mean. The classifier was reported to diagnose cytomegalovirus status with high specificity and sensitivity in both the original cohort and the validation cohort. In an earlier analysis of about 600 of the donors, most TCR beta V segments appeared in productive rearrangements about 90% or about 30% of the time, broadly matching IMGT annotations. A later genetic analysis associated a missense DCLRE1C variant with V-gene and J-gene trimming of TCR beta chains, and an independent cohort replicated the association. Because HLA typing was missing for some donors at each locus, association tests included only the typed subset. Compared with equally common non-associated chains, HLA-associated TCR beta chains in a later analysis were more clonally expanded and had lower generation probabilities. According to a later analysis, parvovirus B19, influenza, CMV and Epstein-Barr virus appeared linked to several top co-occurrence clusters. It was suggested by the authors that the approach could potentially be generalized to other disease states and immunological phenotypes. In this cohort, only TCR beta chains were sequenced, and detectable features were limited by the absence of alpha or paired-chain data. Most TCR sequences were seen in very few donors, while some public TCRs were found in many individuals. For the cohort, immune exposure information was limited to CMV serostatus. Three of the identified cytomegalovirus-associated TCR beta chains were confirmed in vitro to be specific for cytomegalovirus antigens. A total of some 180 TCR beta chains were listed by the study as associated with cytomegalovirus.

The library came from the immunoSEQ multiplex PCR assay. A mixture of 60 forward primers for TCR Vbeta segments and 13 reverse primers for TCR Jbeta segments was used in the multiplex PCR. The CDR3 region of rearranged TCR beta genes was amplified from genomic DNA by a multiplex PCR assay. The Illumina HiSeq System was used to sequence the amplified TCR beta libraries as 87-base-pair reads. The authors' analysis ran thus. A later analysis counted some 80 million unique TCR beta chains across the 600 to 850 repertoires, and around 9.9 million of these chains were shared by at least two donors. Raw reads were error-corrected and collapsed into unique sequences with a nearest-neighbor algorithm that merged closely related sequences to remove PCR and sequencing errors. To assign V, D and J gene segments, CDR3 sequences were aligned to IMGT reference sequences. For a sequence to be retained, at least a six-nucleotide match to both a V gene segment and a J gene segment was required. A rearrangement counted as productive if the CDR3 had no stop codons and remained in frame with V and J, and every other rearrangement counted as non-productive. Following IMGT convention, CDR3 was defined as the stretch from the second conserved V-encoded cysteine to the conserved J-encoded phenylalanine. The earlier analysis of about 590 of the donors excluded sequences that lacked an unambiguous match to a single V gene segment. In an earlier analysis of approximately 550 of the donors, V segments were called functional above 56.7% productive rearrangements and were called segregating when the between-donor standard deviation exceeded 5%. A statistical classification framework was developed to diagnose cytomegalovirus status using the catalog of TCR beta chain sequences. In a later analysis, V and J genes were assigned by comparing TCR nucleotide sequences against IMGT/GENE-DB human TR gene sequences. In a later analysis, CDR3 sequences and most-parsimonious VDJ recombination scenarios were assigned using the TCRdist pipeline. In a later analysis, every TCR beta chain was defined by the combination of its CDR3 amino acid sequence and its V-gene family, and reads without a unique V-gene family were dropped. A later analysis removed several hundred highly shared, low-generation-probability nucleotide sequences to deal with suspected cross-contamination and a sequencing artifact. A later analysis calculated a clonal expansion index for each public chain from normalized within-repertoire ranks of inferred template counts. In a later analysis, generation probabilities were computed with a VDJ recombination model fitted to out-of-frame rearrangements, and the resulting probabilities were checked against IGoR. A later analysis scored TCR-TCR, TCR-HLA and TCR-CMV co-occurrence with hypergeometric tests, applying a repertoire-size bias correction to TCR pairs. A later analysis estimated false discovery rates by permuting HLA or CMV assignments 20 times. In a later analysis, co-occurring TCRs were grouped using DBSCAN, and TCRdist sequence similarity was added for clustering within HLA-allele-positive subsets. Repertoires with fewer than 30,000 or more than 120,000 public chains, plus five repertoires with anomalous nucleotide sharing, were excluded from co-occurrence clustering. Entries here come from immuneACCESS through TCRdb and include only in-frame sequences with V and J called. Some clones fail to appear in such tables; in the studies checked, an unresolved V gene covers under half of the shortfall, and the cause of the remainder is unknown. V and J calls and clone size are given by that table; D and trimming were obtained from the DNA. The sample contains fewer than 200,000 clones, around three quarters of them found a single time. The ten most abundant clones make up 2.1% of the sample.

The germline V end is reduced by 8 bases and the J end by 9 bases; junction bases left unmatched: 12. According to the germline V gene, CDR1 reads SQVTM and CDR2 reads ANQGSEA. From its cysteine to its phenylalanine, the CDR3 spans 13 amino acids. The only DNA kept is the CDR3, 39 bases in frame from the first base. This TCR derives from a man aged 35 to 55 in good health and CMV-seronegative. The chain employs TRBV29-1 and TRBJ2-1; the junction holds 8 bases that match TRBD1. Sequencing used PBMCs. The CDR3 region: CSSRVRGRGEQFF. The DNA sequence follows: TGCAGCTCCCGGGTCAGGGGGCGGGGTGAGCAGTTCTTC.